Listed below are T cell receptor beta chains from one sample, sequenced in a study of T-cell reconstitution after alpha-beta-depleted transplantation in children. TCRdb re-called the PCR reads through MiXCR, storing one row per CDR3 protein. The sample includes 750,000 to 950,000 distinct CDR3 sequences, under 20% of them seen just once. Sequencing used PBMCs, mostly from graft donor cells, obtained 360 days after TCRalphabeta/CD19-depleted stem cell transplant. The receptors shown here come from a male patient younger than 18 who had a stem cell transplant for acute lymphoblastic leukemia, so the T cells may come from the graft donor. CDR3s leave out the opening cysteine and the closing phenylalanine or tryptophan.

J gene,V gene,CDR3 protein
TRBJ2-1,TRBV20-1,SASPTGWEQF
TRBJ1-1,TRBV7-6,ASSLGVAPYTEAF
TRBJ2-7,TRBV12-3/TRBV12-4,ASSFQRTYEQY
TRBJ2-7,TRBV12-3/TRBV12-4,ASSLRDRVYEQY
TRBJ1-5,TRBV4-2,ASSQDYGAQGNQPQH
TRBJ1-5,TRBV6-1,ATGPSQPQH
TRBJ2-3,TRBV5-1,ASSLWIDTQY
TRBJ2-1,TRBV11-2,ASSLDRTYNEQF
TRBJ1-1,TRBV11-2,ASRNGTANTEAF
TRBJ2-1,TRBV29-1,SVEDGRQGFWGQF
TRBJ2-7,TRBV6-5,ASSYTIDTGAYEQY
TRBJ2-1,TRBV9,ASSVYDRGSSYNEQF
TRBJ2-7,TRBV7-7,ASSLGPGQAYEQY
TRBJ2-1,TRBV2,ARNIAGTGGSNEQF
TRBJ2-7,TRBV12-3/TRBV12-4,ASRPRRQGGSEQY
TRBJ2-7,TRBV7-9,ASSLDLGQAYEQY
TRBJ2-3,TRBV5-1,ASSLDAGGITDTQY
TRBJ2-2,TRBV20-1,SASLRGNTGELF
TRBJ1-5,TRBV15,ATSKIQGARLNQPQH
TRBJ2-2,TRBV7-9,ASSSLRGNTGELF
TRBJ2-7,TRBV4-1,ASSQVRATANKSSYEQY
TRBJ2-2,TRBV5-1,ASPTVTGELF
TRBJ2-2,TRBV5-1,ASSLGGAGTGELF
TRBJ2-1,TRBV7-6,ASSPSGDNEQF
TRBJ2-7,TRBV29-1,SVVLTGRVTYEQY
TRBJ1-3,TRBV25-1,ASSEGQTSGNTIY
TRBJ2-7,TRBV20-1,SAPGQGAISYEQY
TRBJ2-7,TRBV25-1,ASIPRQVS
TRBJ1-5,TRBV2,ASSSSLSNQPQH
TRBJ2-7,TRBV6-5,ASSYSRPGPSYEQY
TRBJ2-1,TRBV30,AWTPLRGRVNEQF
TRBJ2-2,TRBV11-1,ASIKASGRDLDTGELF
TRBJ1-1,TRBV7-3,ASSLKAGNTEAF
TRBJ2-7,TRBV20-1,SARQHRDPYEQY
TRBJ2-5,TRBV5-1,ASSTPTGRLAGSQETQY
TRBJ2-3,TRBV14,ASSQVRLVSRGDTQY
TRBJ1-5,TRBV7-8,ASSKKRDRGVGQPQH
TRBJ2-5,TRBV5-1,ASSLLGGEASPQETQY
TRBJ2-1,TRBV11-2,ASRPFSGTHNEQF
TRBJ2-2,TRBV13,ASSRTGGAGPPTGELF
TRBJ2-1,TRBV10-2,ASSESGGTSARNEQF
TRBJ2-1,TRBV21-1,ASSTRDYPNDEQF
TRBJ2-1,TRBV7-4,ASSLLDRGERRGNEQF
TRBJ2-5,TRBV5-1,ASSLEDGPQETQY
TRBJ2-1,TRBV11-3,ASSLGQQQF
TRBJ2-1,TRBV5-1,ASNPKTSGRAISYNEQF
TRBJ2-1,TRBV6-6,ATGVRSLANEQF
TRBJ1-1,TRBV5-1,ASSLGVGTEAF
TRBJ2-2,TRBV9,ASRTSGGTGELF
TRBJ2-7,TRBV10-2,ASSEFRGVLRGNYEQY
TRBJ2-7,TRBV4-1,ASSQAPSYEQY
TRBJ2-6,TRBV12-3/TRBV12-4,ASSFPGAFSGANVLT
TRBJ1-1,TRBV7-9,ASSKRTVEAF
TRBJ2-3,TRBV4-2,ASTPGRPASDTQY
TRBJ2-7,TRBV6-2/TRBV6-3,ASRKTSGLAYEQY